This T cell receptor (beta chain) was documented in a study of post-analysis software for immune sequencing data. On this clonotype itself: Its antigen is currently unknown.

Study-wide points: Among multiple sclerosis patients, normalized Chao1 diversity was significantly below that of controls. F-measure co-clustering was strong for batch-matched samples. Comparison of patients with controls showed 4 to 6 TRBV segments more frequent in patients, TRBV5-6, TRBV5-1 and TRBV20-1 among them.

TCR beta cDNA libraries included unique molecular identifiers. MiXCR was run by TCRdb on the PCR reads, yielding one entry per CDR3 protein. Of around 190,000 distinct CDR3 sequences listed, around 30% were seen once; the top ten hold 3% to 3.5%. Germline V CDR1 and CDR2: MNHEY, SVGEGT. The CDR3 has 14 amino acids. V lost 6 bases and J lost 12, with 21 bases in between. The clonotype was recovered from a girl aged 2 to 17 with multiple sclerosis. V and J are TRBV6-2 or TRBV6-3 and TRBJ2-1; the D is unclear. Sequencing input: blood. CDR3 bases: TGTGCCAGCAGGCAGCTGGGTACCGGCGATGGGCAGTTCTTC. Its translation is CASRQLGTGDGQFF.